The next 26 T cell receptor beta chains were all read from a single sample in a study of cytomegalovirus exposure and HLA in healthy donors. The primer mix had 60 Vbeta and 13 Jbeta primers. Measured with immunoSEQ multiplex PCR; TCRdb has only the in-frame clones, and not every one. The sample lists around 140,000 clones, 75% to 90% occurring once. Sequenced sample: PBMCs. Receptors were obtained from a woman aged 30 to 39 in good health and CMV-seronegative.

The V and J genes are TRBV28 and TRBJ2-7, with 14 bases that match TRBD2. Germline CDR1 reads MDHEN; CDR2 reads SYDVKM. The CDR3 consists of 15 residues. J lost 3 bases, V lost 6 bases, and 4 bases had no gene match. The CDR3 here is CASRLGLAGVYEQYF. DNA for the CDR3: TGTGCCAGCAGATTGGGACTAGCGGGGGTCTACGAGCAGTACTTC.

This clone was counted a few times. This chain links TRBV5-1 with TRBJ2-7; 9 bases are shared with TRBD2. The germline gives CDR1 SGHRS, CDR2 YFSETQ. J was trimmed by 1 base and V by 4 bases; bases with no gene match: 6. This CDR3 is 15 amino acids long. CDR3 nucleotides: TGCGCCAGCAGCCCGGGACTAGCATCTTCCTACGAGCAGTACTTC. As protein: CASSPGLASSYEQYF.

This clone came up a few times. V usage is TRBV19 and J usage is TRBJ1-1; the D is unclear. Per the germline V gene, CDR1 is LNHDA and CDR2 is SQIVND (reference sequence). V was trimmed by 5 bases and J by 1 base, leaving 5 bases between them. The CDR3 spans 12 residues. The CDR3 reads CASSPGNTEAFF. CDR3 nucleotides: TGTGCCAGTAGTCCAGGGAACACTGAAGCTTTCTTT.

The CDR3 protein is CASSLLAGDTGELFF. CDR3 coding DNA: TGTGCCAGCAGCTTACTAGCGGGAGACACCGGGGAGCTGTTTTTT. The genes are TRBV7-8 and TRBJ2-2, with 10 bases aligning to TRBD2. The CDR3 has 15 residues. V lost 2 bases, J lost 3 bases, and 0 bases stayed unmatched. The germline gives CDR1 SGHVS, CDR2 FQNEAQ. Full variable domain (outside the CDR3, taken from reference TRBV7-8 and TRBJ2-2): GAGVSQSPRYKVAKRGQDVALRCDPISGHVSLFWYQQALGQGPEFLTYFQNEAQLDKSGLPSDRFFAERPEGSVSTLKIQRTQQEDSAVYLCASSLLAGDTGELFFGEGSRLTVL.

The chain couples TRBV11-3 to TRBJ2-1; D is possibly TRBD1 (6 bases). This CDR3 contains 15 residues. Germline V gene data show CDR1 as SGHNT and CDR2 as YENEEA. Trimming removed 5 bases from V and 1 base from J, with 12 bases in between. CDR3 DNA sequence: TGTGCCAGCAGCAAACGGGGACATTCCTACAATGAGCAGTTCTTC. The encoded protein is CASSKRGHSYNEQFF.

This rearrangement joins TRBV7-8 to TRBJ1-2; maybe TRBD1 (5 bases). V was trimmed by 0 bases and J by 4 bases, leaving 12 bases between them. The CDR3 is 15 residues long. The germline CDR1 and CDR2 sequences are SGHVS and FQNEAQ. CDR3 nucleotides: TGTGCCAGCAGCTTAGCGGGGGGACCGAGCTATGGCTACACCTTC. This translates into CASSLAGGPSYGYTF.

The chain couples TRBV27 to TRBJ2-4; maybe TRBD1 (5 bases). V lost 6 bases and J 1 base, leaving 16 bases between the germline ends. There are 16 residues in the CDR3. From germline, CDR1 is MNHEY and CDR2 SMNVEV (reference sequence). The CDR3 here is CASRPTANEAKNIQYF. In nucleotides, the CDR3 is TGTGCCAGCAGACCGACAGCAAACGAGGCCAAAAACATTCAGTACTTC.

The rearrangement uses TRBV6-6 and TRBJ2-3; D call uncertain. CDR1 MNHNY and CDR2 SVGAGI come from the germline V gene (reference sequence). V was trimmed by 5 bases and J by 5 bases, leaving 8 bases between them. CDR3 size: 12 residues. CDR3: CASSPSGDTQYF. The CDR3 DNA reads as TGTGCCAGCAGTCCCTCGGGAGATACGCAGTATTTT.

The chain recombines TRBV19 with TRBJ1-1, with 7 bases fitting TRBD1. The junction had 8 bases not matched to a gene; V was cut back by 3 bases and J by 1 base. This CDR3 has 16 residues. Germline values: CDR1 LNHDA, CDR2 SQIVND (reference sequence). CDR3 DNA sequence: TGTGCCAGTAGTATCTTCACAGGGGCTACGAACACTGAAGCTTTCTTT. Protein sequence: CASSIFTGATNTEAFF. Full variable domain (remainder filled in from reference TRBV19 and TRBJ1-1): DGGITQSPKYLFRKEGQNVTLSCEQNLNHDAMYWYRQDPGQGLRLIYYSQIVNDFQKGDIAEGYSVSREKKESFPLTVTSAQKNPTAFYLCASSIFTGATNTEAFFGQGTRLTVV.

This clone was found once. The chain joins TRBV4-1 to TRBJ1-1; a weak D match, TRBD1 (5 bases). There are 16 residues in the CDR3. Germline V lookup: CDR1 MGHRA, CDR2 YSYEKL. V lost 4 bases and J lost 1, with 16 bases in between. The CDR3 is CASSPGEGRGNTEAFF. The DNA for the CDR3 is TGCGCCAGCAGCCCCGGGGAGGGGCGCGGGAACACTGAAGCTTTCTTT.

In the case of this clone: Other DNA sequences in this specimen translate into the identical CDR3. The chain is built from TRBV6-5 and TRBJ2-7, with TRBD1 matching over 9 bases. The junction had 2 bases not matched to a gene; V was cut back by 6 bases and J by 2 bases. Germline CDR1 reads MNHEY; CDR2 reads SVGAGI. The CDR3 has 13 amino acids. CDR3 sequence: CASRGTGTYEQYF. The CDR3, as DNA: TGTGCCAGCAGAGGGACAGGGACCTACGAGCAGTACTTC.

This chain joins TRBV2 and TRBJ2-5, with TRBD2 identical over 7 bases. This CDR3 has 15 amino acids. CDR1 and CDR2 (germline): SNHLY, FYNNEI. Trimming cost V 6 bases and J 1 base; bases outside gene matches: 8. CDR3 in DNA: TGTGCCAGCAGCGTTATGGCGGGAGCCCAAGAGACCCAGTACTTC. Protein product: CASSVMAGAQETQYF.

The chain joins TRBV19 to TRBJ1-2; D uncertain. From germline, CDR1 is LNHDA and CDR2 SQIVND (reference sequence). The CDR3 has 14 residues. The V and J ends lost 7 bases and 1 base respectively, with 13 bases between them. The CDR3 bases are TGTGCCAGTAAAAGGCAGGTGTTTAACTATGGCTACACCTTC. Translated, it gives CASKRQVFNYGYTF.

V is TRBV19 and J is TRBJ2-3; D possibly corresponds to TRBD2 (5 bases). The CDR3 contains 14 residues. Deletions cut 6 bases from V and 7 bases from J, with 17 bases between. Germline V CDR1 and CDR2: LNHDA, SQIVND (reference sequence). DNA for the CDR3: TGTGCCAGTAGCCCAGGAGGAGTGGCTAATACGCAGTATTTT. Its protein product is CASSPGGVANTQYF.

The chain links TRBV10-3 to TRBJ2-7; TRBD1 is a possible D gene (6 bases). The CDR3 sequence is 14 residues long. Trimming cost V 6 bases and J 0 bases, with 12 bases left between them. The germline V gene has CDR1 ENHRY and CDR2 SYGVKD. CDR3 nucleotides: TGTGCCATCAGGCCCCGGGACAACTCCTACGAGCAGTACTTC. Encoded protein: CAIRPRDNSYEQYF.

The table lists this clone with a few counts. The chain joins TRBV5-6 to TRBJ2-2, with 8 bases identical to TRBD1. This CDR3 has 15 residues. V lost 4 bases, J lost 6 bases, and 8 bases stayed unmatched. Germline V CDR1 and CDR2: SGHDT, YYEEEE. The DNA of the CDR3 is TGTGCCAGCAGCATAGGACAGGGATGGTCCGGGGAGCTGTTTTTT. Residues: CASSIGQGWSGELFF.

This clone showed up just once. V usage is TRBV10-3 and J usage is TRBJ2-2, with 8 bases fitting TRBD1. V was clipped by 8 bases and J by 5 bases; unmatched bases: 7. Germline-derived CDR1 and CDR2 are ENHRY and SYGVKD. This CDR3 has 14 amino acids. CDR3 DNA: TGTGCCATCTCTCGGACAGGGAAGACCGGGGAGCTGTTTTTT. Encoded protein: CAISRTGKTGELFF.

The V call is TRBV11-1, the J call TRBJ2-5, with a possible D match to TRBD2 (5 bases). This CDR3 region has 13 residues. Trimming stripped 1 base from V and 7 bases from J, with 10 bases between. Germline V gene sequence: CDR1 SGHAT, CDR2 FQDESV (reference sequence). CDR3 amino acids: CASSLGGHGTQYF. CDR3 coding DNA: TGTGCCAGCAGCTTAGGAGGGCATGGGACCCAGTACTTC.

The chain links TRBV7-9 to TRBJ2-5; TRBD2 agrees at 10 bases. CDR3 size: 14 residues. CDR1 is SEHNR, CDR2 FQNEAQ, per germline (reference sequence). Trimming at V came to 5 bases and at J to 5 bases, leaving 5 bases not matched to a gene. CDR3: CASSPIAGGETQYF. The CDR3 DNA is TGTGCCAGCAGCCCCATAGCGGGGGGTGAGACCCAGTACTTC.

This clone was recorded once. V is TRBV27 and J is TRBJ1-4; 9 bases fit TRBD1. Looked up from germline, CDR1 is MNHEY and CDR2 is SMNVEV (reference sequence). CDR3 length: 15 amino acids. V lost 5 bases and J lost 1; bases outside the gene matches: 2. CDR3 sequence: CASSHRGRTNEKLFF. CDR3 sequence (DNA): TGTGCCAGCAGTCACAGGGGGCGAACTAATGAAAAACTGTTTTTT.

The chain joins TRBV7-2 to TRBJ1-6; 8 bases are shared with TRBD1. The V segment lost 4 bases and the J segment 7 bases; nucleotides outside the gene matches: 3. The germline CDR1 and CDR2 sequences are SGHTA and FQGNSA. The CDR3 extends over 14 amino acids. CDR3 loop: CASSSQGVNSPLHF. In nucleotides, the CDR3 is TGTGCCAGCAGCTCACAGGGGGTGAATTCACCCCTCCACTTT.

J is TRBJ1-5 and V is TRBV19; D perhaps matches TRBD1 (5 bases). Looked up from germline, CDR1 is LNHDA and CDR2 is SQIVND (reference sequence). CDR3 size: 16 residues. Trimming left V 3 bases short and J 1 base short, with 13 bases between. The CDR3 nucleotides read TGTGCCAGTAGTATTGTTGGCGGGGGGAGCAATCAGCCCCAGCATTTT. This gives the protein CASSIVGGGSNQPQHF.

This sequence joins TRBV27 and TRBJ1-1; 9 nucleotides align to TRBD1. This CDR3 has 15 residues. J lost 7 bases, V lost 1 base, and 7 bases had no gene match. Germline loops: CDR1 MNHEY, CDR2 SMNVEV (reference sequence). This CDR3 is CASSLFSRTGVEAFF. The CDR3 DNA reads as TGTGCCAGCAGTTTATTCTCTAGGACAGGGGTTGAAGCTTTCTTT.

This sequence joins TRBV15 and TRBJ1-4; perhaps TRBD1 as D (6 bases). The CDR3 extends over 13 amino acids. The germline V and J ends were trimmed by 2 bases and 5 bases, with 6 bases remaining between them. In germline, CDR1 is LNHNV, CDR2 YYDKDF (reference sequence). CDR3 protein: CATSRRGNEKLFF. The DNA of the CDR3 is TGTGCCACCAGCAGAAGGGGGAATGAAAAACTGTTTTTT.

The J gene is TRBJ1-5, the V gene TRBV2, with 10 bases matching TRBD1. Germline V gene lookup returns CDR1 SNHLY and CDR2 FYNNEI. CDR3 size: 17 residues. The V segment lost 5 bases and the J segment 4 bases; nucleotides outside the gene matches: 11. The CDR3 is CASSPSGWTGGNQPQHF. DNA for the CDR3: TGTGCCAGCAGTCCCTCCGGTTGGACAGGGGGAAATCAGCCCCAGCATTTT.

The chain is built from TRBV4-2 and TRBJ1-4; D not certain. V lost 1 base, J lost 8 bases, and 11 bases lay in between. The CDR3 length is 14 residues. The germline gives CDR1 LGHNA, CDR2 YNFKEQ. CDR3 DNA: TGTGCCAGCAGCCAAGTTGGAGCCGACGAAAAACTGTTTTTT. It yields the protein CASSQVGADEKLFF.